This entry describes one T cell receptor (beta chain). This clonotype was seen many times. Its antigen has not been determined. No much larger clonotype is one base removed from it; base qualities were not supplied. The entry originates in a study of breast tumors, draining lymph nodes, adjacent tissues (dated by TCRdb to the mid-2010s). In the study overall: In breast cancer patients, the study compared the TCR beta repertoires of tumor, adjacent nontumor tissue and axillary lymph nodes. In human breast cancer, the study set out to assess how tumor, surrounding tissue and draining lymph node repertoires relate to one another and whether T cells might be exchanged between them.

The axillary draining lymph nodes of breast cancer patients were the source of the lymph node samples. The germline V gene supplies CDR1 KGHDR and CDR2 SFDVKD. V lost 6 bases and J lost 4 bases, and the count of bases not matched to a germline gene is 0. Spanning cysteine to phenylalanine, the CDR3 consists of 13 amino acids. Of the read, only the CDR3 DNA is kept; its 39 bases are in frame from base 1. Overall study outcomes, separate from this receptor: The conclusion that tumor T cells originate in lymph nodes was presented as consistent with a hypothesis rather than as directly demonstrated. The data were considered consistent with most tumor T cells being derived from the lymph node and subsequently expanding within tumor tissue. In luminal-like breast cancer, tumor and nontumor tissue repertoires resembled each other significantly more than in basal-like breast cancer. Tumor T-cell repertoires showed less diversity than lymph node repertoires and more diversity than nontumor tissue repertoires, and tumor T-cell repertoires showed preferential V and J gene usage.

TCRdb shows the sequencer as Illumina HiSeq 2000. Multiplex PCR amplification was used to build the TCR beta chain libraries. The amplified TCR beta chain products were analyzed by high-throughput sequencing. The public reads were quality trimmed at Q25 with fastp and then assembled into clones with MiXCR by TCRdb, keeping productive beta chains. Each entry is one CDR3 protein sequence, shown with its most common DNA and genes. In all, the sample holds 150,000 or so distinct CDR3 sequences, and around 35% of those were seen once. Around 3.5% of the sample is taken by the ten largest. Sequencing used axillary lymph node tissue. The chain couples TRBV24-1 to TRBJ2-2, with 8 bases matching TRBD2. The TCR comes from a female donor with breast cancer. Some clones in this sample may be carry-over from other donors' samples. The sequence in DNA is TGTGCCACCAGTCGGGGGGGCACCGGGGAGCTGTTTTTT. Its protein is CATSRGGTGELFF.